This T cell receptor (beta chain) was identified in a study of Ad26.COV2.S vaccination and SARS-CoV-2 variants. V was clipped by 3 bases and J by 0 bases, with 21 bases between them. The CDR3 contains 18 residues. Per the germline V gene, CDR1 is SGHDT and CDR2 is YYEEEE. Measured with immunoSEQ multiplex PCR; TCRdb has only the in-frame clones, and not every one. In the table there are approximately 300,000 clones, around 83% of which are singletons. Treatment described: roughly 18 received Ad26.COV2.S at low or high dose, single or two shots; about 5 received placebo; per-sample allocation not given. Specimens were obtained on day 63 following the first vaccine or placebo injection. The shot given was an Ad26 vector that makes Wuhan-strain SARS-CoV-2 spike.

This chain connects TRBV5-6 to TRBJ1-1; a possible D gene is TRBD1 (5 bases). This TCR was sampled from a person between 18 and 59 years old who received the Ad26.COV2.S COVID-19 vaccine or a placebo. The sequencing used peripheral blood, collected in a trial of Ad26.COV2.S vaccine versus placebo. CDR3 sequence reads: CASSSYPTDSYMNTEAFF. The CDR3 bases are TGTGCCAGCAGCTCCTACCCGACAGACTCCTACATGAACACTGAAGCTTTCTTT.